This T cell receptor beta chain was retrieved from a study of patients and donors after allogeneic stem cell transplantation. TCRdb re-called the RT-PCR reads through MiXCR, storing one row per CDR3 protein. Among approximately 160,000 distinct CDR3 sequences listed, about 29% were seen once. The V end lost 0 bases, the J end lost 4 bases, and 8 bases lay between the germline ends. This CDR3 comprises 14 residues. Germline CDR1 is SGDLS and CDR2 is YYNGEE. The source material was blood, either unsorted or a sorted T cell fraction (not recorded which). The chain uses TRBV9 and TRBJ1-5, with a tentative D call TRBD1 (5 bases). This clonotype originated in a human donor who was either an allogeneic HSCT recipient or a stem cell or donor lymphocyte infusion donor (not recorded which). It is not recorded whose cells these are; they may come from a transplant donor. The CDR3 is CASSVDGGNQPQHF. The CDR3 region has the DNA TGTGCCAGCAGCGTAGATGGGGGTAATCAGCCCCAGCATTTT.